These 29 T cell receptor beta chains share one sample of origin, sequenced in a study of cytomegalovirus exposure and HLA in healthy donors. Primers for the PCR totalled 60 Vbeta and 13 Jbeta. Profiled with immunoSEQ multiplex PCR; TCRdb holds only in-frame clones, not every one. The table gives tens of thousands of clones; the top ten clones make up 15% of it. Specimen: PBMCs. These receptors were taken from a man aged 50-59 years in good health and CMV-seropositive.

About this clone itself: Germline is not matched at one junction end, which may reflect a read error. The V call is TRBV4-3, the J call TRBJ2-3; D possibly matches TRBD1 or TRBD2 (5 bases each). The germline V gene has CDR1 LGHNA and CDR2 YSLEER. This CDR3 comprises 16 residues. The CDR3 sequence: CTSSQEGWGLVDTQYF. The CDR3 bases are TGCACCAGCAGCCAAGAGGGTTGGGGCCTGGTAGATACGCAGTATTTT.

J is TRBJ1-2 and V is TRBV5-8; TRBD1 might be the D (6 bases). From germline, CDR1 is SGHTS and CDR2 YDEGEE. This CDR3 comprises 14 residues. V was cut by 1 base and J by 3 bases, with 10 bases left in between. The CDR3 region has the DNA TGTGCCAGCAGCTTGTTTCAGGGGTACTATGGCTACACCTTC. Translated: CASSLFQGYYGYTF.

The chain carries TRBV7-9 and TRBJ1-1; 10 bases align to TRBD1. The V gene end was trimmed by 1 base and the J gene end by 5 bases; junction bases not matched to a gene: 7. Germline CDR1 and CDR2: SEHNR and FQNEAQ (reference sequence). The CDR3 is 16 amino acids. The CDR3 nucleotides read TGTGCCAGCAGCTTAGTCGCTGGACAGGGGGTTACTGAAGCTTTCTTT. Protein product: CASSLVAGQGVTEAFF.

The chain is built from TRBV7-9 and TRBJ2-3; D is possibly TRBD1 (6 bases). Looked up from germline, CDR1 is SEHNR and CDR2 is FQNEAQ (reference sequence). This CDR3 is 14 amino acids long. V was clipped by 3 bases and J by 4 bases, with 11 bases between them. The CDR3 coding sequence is TGTGCCAGCAGCTTTGGACAGTTATCAGATACGCAGTATTTT. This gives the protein CASSFGQLSDTQYF.

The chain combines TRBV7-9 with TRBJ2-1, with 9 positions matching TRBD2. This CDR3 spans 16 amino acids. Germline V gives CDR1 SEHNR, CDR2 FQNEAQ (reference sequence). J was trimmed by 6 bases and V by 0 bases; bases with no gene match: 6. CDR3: CASSLARLAGINEQFF. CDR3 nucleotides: TGTGCCAGCAGCTTAGCGCGGCTAGCGGGAATCAATGAGCAGTTCTTC.

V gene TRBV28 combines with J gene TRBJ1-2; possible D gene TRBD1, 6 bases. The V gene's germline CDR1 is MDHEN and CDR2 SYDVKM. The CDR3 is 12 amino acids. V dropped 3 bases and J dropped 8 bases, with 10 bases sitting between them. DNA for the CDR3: TGTGCCAGCAGTTTTGCAGACAGGGGCTACACCTTC. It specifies CASSFADRGYTF.

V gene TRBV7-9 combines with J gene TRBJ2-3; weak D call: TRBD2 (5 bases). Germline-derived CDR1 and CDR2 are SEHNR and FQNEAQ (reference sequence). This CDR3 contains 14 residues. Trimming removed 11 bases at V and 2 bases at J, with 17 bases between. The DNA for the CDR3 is TGTGCCGGCACCTCGGGGTGGTCCACAGATACGCAGTATTTT. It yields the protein CAGTSGWSTDTQYF.

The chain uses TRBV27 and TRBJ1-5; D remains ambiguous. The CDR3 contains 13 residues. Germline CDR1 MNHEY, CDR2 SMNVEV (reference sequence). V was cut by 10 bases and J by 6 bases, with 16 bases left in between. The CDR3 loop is CATTTQIGQPQHF. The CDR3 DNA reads TGTGCCACCACAACACAGATTGGTCAGCCCCAGCATTTT.

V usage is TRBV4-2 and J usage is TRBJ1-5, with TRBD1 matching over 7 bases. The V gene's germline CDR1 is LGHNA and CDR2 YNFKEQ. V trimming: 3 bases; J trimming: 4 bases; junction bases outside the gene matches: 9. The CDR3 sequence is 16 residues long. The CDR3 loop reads CASSHERDSGNQPQHF. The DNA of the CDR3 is TGTGCCAGCAGCCATGAGAGGGACAGCGGGAATCAGCCCCAGCATTTT.

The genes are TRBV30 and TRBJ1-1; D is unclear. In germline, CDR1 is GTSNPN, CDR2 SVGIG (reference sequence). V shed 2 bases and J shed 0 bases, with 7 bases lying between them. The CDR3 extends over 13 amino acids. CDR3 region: CAWSSQVNTEAFF. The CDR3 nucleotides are TGTGCCTGGAGTAGCCAGGTGAACACTGAAGCTTTCTTT.

The CDR3 DNA reads TGTGCCACCAGCAGACCGGACAGTTCCAATCAGCCCCAGCATTTT. It encodes CATSRPDSSNQPQHF. The gene calls are TRBV15 and TRBJ1-5, with D perhaps matching TRBD1 (6 bases). CDR1 is LNHNV, CDR2 YYDKDF, per germline (reference sequence). The V and J ends lost 2 bases and 3 bases respectively, with 11 bases between them. This CDR3 comprises 15 residues. The full variable domain, its missing parts supplied by reference TRBV15 and TRBJ1-5, is DAMVIQNPRYQVTQFGKPVTLSCSQTLNHNVMYWYQQKSSQAPKLLFHYYDKDFNNEADTPDNFQSRRPNTSFCFLDIRSPGLGDTAMYLCATSRPDSSNQPQHFGDGTRLSIL.

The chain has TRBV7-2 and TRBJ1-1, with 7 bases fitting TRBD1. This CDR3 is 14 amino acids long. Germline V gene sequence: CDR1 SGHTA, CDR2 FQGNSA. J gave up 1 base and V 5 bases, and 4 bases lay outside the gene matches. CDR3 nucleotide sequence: TGTGCCAGCAGCCGCTGGACAGGGAACACTGAAGCTTTCTTT. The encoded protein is CASSRWTGNTEAFF.

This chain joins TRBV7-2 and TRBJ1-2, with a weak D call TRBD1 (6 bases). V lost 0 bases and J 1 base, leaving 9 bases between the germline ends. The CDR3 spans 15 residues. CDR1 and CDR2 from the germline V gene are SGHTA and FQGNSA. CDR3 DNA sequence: TGTGCCAGCAGCTTAGCCTCGGGACATAACTATGGCTACACCTTC. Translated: CASSLASGHNYGYTF.

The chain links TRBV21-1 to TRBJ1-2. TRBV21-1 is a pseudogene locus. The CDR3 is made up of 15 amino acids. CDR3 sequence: CASRVGPGGLVWHTF. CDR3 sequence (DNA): TGTGCCAGCAGAGTGGGACCCGGGGGGCTAGTTTGGCACACCTTC.

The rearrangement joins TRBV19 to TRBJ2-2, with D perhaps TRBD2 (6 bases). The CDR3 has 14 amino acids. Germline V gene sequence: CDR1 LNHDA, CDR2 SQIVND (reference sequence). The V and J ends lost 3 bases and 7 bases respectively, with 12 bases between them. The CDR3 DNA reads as TGTGCCAGTAGTATGGCAAGCGGGCTCGGGGAGCTGTTTTTT. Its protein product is CASSMASGLGELFF.

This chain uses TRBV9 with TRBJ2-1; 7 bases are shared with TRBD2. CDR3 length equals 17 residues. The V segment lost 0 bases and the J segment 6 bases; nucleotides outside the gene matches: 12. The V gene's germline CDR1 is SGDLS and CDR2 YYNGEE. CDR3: CASSVAPHPGGGNEQFF. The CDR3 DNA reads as TGTGCCAGCAGCGTAGCCCCACATCCGGGAGGAGGCAATGAGCAGTTCTTC. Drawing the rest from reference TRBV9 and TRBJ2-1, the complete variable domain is DSGVTQTPKHLITATGQRVTLRCSPRSGDLSVYWYQQSLDQGLQFLIQYYNGEERAKGNILERFSAQQFPDLHSELNLSSLELGDSALYFCASSVAPHPGGGNEQFFGPGTRLTVL.

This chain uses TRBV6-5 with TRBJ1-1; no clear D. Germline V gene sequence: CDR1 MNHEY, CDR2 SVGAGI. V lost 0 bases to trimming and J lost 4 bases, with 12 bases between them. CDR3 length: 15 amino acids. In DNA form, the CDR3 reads TGTGCCAGCAGTTACTCGCTGCGGATCGTCACTGAAGCTTTCTTT. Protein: CASSYSLRIVTEAFF.

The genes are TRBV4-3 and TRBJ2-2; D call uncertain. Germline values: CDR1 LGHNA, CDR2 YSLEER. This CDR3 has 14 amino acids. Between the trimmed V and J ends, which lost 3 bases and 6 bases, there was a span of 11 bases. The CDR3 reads CASSHQTTAGELFF. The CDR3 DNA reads TGCGCCAGCAGCCACCAAACTACGGCCGGGGAGCTGTTTTTT.

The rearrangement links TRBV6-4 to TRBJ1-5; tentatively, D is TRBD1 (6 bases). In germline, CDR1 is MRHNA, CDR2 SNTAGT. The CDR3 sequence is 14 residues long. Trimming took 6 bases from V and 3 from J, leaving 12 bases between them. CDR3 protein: CASRRTELNQPQHF. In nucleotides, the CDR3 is TGTGCCAGCAGGAGGACAGAGCTCAATCAGCCCCAGCATTTT.

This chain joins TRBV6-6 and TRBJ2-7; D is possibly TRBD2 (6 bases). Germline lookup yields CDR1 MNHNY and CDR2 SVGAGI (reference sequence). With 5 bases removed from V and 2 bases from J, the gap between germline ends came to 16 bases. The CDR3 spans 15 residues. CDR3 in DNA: TGTGCCAGCAGTATGGGAGGTTCCTTAACCTACGAGCAGTACTTC. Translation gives CASSMGGSLTYEQYF.

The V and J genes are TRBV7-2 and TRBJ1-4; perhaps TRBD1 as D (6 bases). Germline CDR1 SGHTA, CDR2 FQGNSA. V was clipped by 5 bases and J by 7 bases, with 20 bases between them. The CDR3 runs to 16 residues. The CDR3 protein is CASSKEGQGWGEKLFF. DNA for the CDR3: TGTGCCAGCAGCAAAGAGGGGCAGGGGTGGGGTGAAAAACTGTTTTTT.

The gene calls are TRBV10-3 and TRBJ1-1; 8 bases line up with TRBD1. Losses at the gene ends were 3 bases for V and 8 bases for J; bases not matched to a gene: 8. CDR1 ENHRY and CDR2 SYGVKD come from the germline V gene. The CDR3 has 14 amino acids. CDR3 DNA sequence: TGTGCCATCAGTGATCAGCCCGGACAGGGCGAAGCTTTCTTT. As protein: CAISDQPGQGEAFF.

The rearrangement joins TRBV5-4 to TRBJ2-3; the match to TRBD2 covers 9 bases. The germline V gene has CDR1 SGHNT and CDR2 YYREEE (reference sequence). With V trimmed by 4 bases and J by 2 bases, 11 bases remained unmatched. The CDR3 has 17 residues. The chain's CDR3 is CASSAISGSRPTDTQYF. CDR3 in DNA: TGTGCCAGCAGCGCTATTAGCGGGAGTAGGCCCACAGATACGCAGTATTTT.

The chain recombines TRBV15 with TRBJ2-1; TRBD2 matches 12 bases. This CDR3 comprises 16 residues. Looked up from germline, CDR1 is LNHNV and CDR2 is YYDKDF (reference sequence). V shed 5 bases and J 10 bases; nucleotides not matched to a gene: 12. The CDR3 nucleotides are TGTGCCACCAGCGGAGGACTAGCGGGACTACTAGCCGAGCAGTTCTTC. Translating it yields CATSGGLAGLLAEQFF.

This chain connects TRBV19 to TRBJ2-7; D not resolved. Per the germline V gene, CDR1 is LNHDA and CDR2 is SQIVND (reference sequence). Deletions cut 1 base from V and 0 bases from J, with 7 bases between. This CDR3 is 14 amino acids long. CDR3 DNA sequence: TGTGCCAGTAGTATAGCTTGGGACTCCTACGAGCAGTACGTC. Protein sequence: CASSIAWDSYEQYV.

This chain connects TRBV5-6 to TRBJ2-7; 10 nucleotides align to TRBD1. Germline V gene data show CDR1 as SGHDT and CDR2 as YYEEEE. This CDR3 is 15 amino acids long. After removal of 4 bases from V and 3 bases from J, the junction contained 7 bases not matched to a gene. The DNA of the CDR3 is TGTGCCAGCAGCCAATTTGGACAGGGGGACTACGAGCAGTACTTC. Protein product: CASSQFGQGDYEQYF.

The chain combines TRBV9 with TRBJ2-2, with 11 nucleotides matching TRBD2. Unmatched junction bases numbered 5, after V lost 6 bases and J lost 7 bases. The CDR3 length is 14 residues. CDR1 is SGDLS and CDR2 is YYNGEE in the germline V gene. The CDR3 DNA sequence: TGTGCCAGCACGACTAGCGGGGTCGGCGGGGAGCTGTTTTTT. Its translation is CASTTSGVGGELFF.

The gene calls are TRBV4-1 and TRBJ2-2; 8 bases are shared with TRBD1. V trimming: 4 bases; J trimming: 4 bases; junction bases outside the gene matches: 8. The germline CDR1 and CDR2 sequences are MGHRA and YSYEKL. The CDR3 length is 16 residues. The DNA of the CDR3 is TGCGCCAGCAGCCTGCAGGGGGCTAGGGGCACCGGGGAGCTGTTTTTT. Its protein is CASSLQGARGTGELFF.

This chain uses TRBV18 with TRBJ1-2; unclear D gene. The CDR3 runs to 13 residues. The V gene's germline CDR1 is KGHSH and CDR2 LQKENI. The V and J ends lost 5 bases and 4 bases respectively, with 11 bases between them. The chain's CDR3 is CASSSRSRYGYTF. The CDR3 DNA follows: TGTGCCAGCTCATCCAGGTCCCGCTATGGCTACACCTTC.